Sequencing of this T cell receptor (beta chain) was carried out in a study of cytomegalovirus exposure and HLA in healthy donors (dated by TCRdb to about 2017). At the level of the whole study: An earlier analysis of about 530 of the donors reported around 280 Gb of sequence data and 117 million unique TCR beta sequences obtained from roughly 170 million T cells. Rather than using new phenotypic data, the later analysis identified candidate immune exposures from TCR beta sequences and from how often those sequences occurred across donors. A later genetic analysis took genome-wide SNP genotypes for about three fifths of the roughly 670 donors and used that subset as a discovery cohort. The number of typed donors differed by locus: about 620-630 for A, B, C, DRB1 and DQB1; some 540 for DQA1; roughly 600 for DPA1; and approximately 450 for DPB1. Across 398 genotyped donors of the cohort, an average of about 250,000 unique TCR beta nucleotide sequences per donor were sequenced, and approximately 17% of those sequences were non-productive. In an earlier analysis of 587 of the donors, high-throughput TCR beta sequencing was used to judge whether each TCR beta V gene segment behaved as functional or pseudogenic. High-throughput TCR immunosequencing, statistical association of individual TCRs with disease status, and machine learning were combined to predict cytomegalovirus infection status. The study aimed to test whether cataloging public T cell receptors could reveal signatures of past pathogen exposure. A later analysis re-analyzed previously published TCR beta repertoires from several hundred donors and added high-resolution HLA genotyping to study TCR occurrence patterns. HLA typing included class I and class II loci at four-digit resolution. Of the roughly 400 genotyped donors, over 65% fell in the genetic ancestry cluster associated with self-reported Caucasian donors. The T cell repertoires of roughly 660 subjects were profiled by immunosequencing and related to cytomegalovirus serostatus. Every repertoire in the discovery cohort had been generated on one and the same sequencing platform. An early release covering more than 500 HLA-typed donors comprised approximately 300 gigabases of sequencing data and around 85 million unique TCR sequences. Donor age, sex, ethnicity and CMV serostatus were compiled together with the repertoire data. Roughly five DR-DQ haplotypes were treated as single units for association and clustering because of strong linkage in the cohort. A separate validation cohort of over a hundred different subjects was used in addition to the approximately 610-subject first cohort. Paper-wide results and their limitations: It was suggested by the authors that the approach could potentially be generalized to other disease states and immunological phenotypes. In a later analysis, HLA-associated TCR beta chains were found to be more clonally expanded and to have lower generation probabilities than equally common non-associated chains. Immune exposure information for the cohort was limited to CMV serostatus. Assigning TCR associations to individual alleles was difficult when HLA alleles, especially DR and DQ, strongly co-occurred. According to a later analysis, parvovirus B19, influenza, CMV and Epstein-Barr virus appeared linked to several top co-occurrence clusters. An association between a missense DCLRE1C variant and V-gene and J-gene trimming of TCR beta chains was found in a later genetic analysis and replicated in an independent cohort. A later analysis associated 15,000 to 20,000 TCR beta sequences with specific HLA alleles at a false discovery rate of 0.05. A cluster of highly shared sequence variants was judged likely to represent a technical artifact of the sequencing pipeline. In this cohort, only TCR beta chains were sequenced, and detectable features were limited by the absence of alpha or paired-chain data. According to a later genetic analysis, donors in an Asian-associated ancestry cluster had fewer N-insertions in productive TCRs than the approximately 690-donor mean. HLA typing was unavailable for some donors at each locus, so association tests used only the typed subset. Three of the identified cytomegalovirus-associated TCR beta chains were confirmed in vitro to be specific for cytomegalovirus antigens. A later analysis found that TCR association rates varied across HLA loci, with DRB1 alleles showing the most associated TCRs and HLA-C alleles the fewest. Roughly uniform sequencing depth across donors was assumed in presence/absence analyses, although this assumption may not hold. A further reported finding was that TCR beta sequences accurately predicted the HLA-A and HLA-B alleles for most subjects in the first cohort. Cytomegalovirus status was reported to be diagnosed by the classifier with high specificity and sensitivity in both the original and validation cohorts. An earlier analysis of 450 to 750 of the donors showed that most TCR beta V segments appeared in productive rearrangements either about 87% or about 30% of the time, which broadly matched IMGT annotations. Most TCR sequences were seen in very few donors, while some public TCRs were found in many individuals. Because counts were too low, roughly 16 rarely observed V segments, including chromosome 9 orphons, were excluded from the earlier analysis of 587 of the donors. The study listed 164 TCR beta chains as associated with cytomegalovirus. Correlated functional status among segregating V segments might reflect linkage disequilibrium, but an unknown experimental factor could not be ruled out. According to a later analysis, most CMV-associated TCR beta chains appeared to be HLA-restricted, and the HLA associations seemed to be driven largely by CMV exposure.

In total, over 600 healthy bone marrow donors made up the cohort. All cohort members were sampled while nominally healthy, although unrecorded immune exposures were likely present. The donor tested CMV seropositive and was one of the 289 seropositive cohort members. Each donor provided a peripheral blood sample, and peripheral blood mononuclear cells were used for TCR beta sequencing. The Qiagen DNeasy Blood Extraction Kit was used to extract genomic DNA from the blood cell samples. A note on this clone: Its recognized antigen is unknown. Nothing much larger sits one base from this clone, and base qualities are not available.

Preparation of the library involved the immunoSEQ multiplex PCR assay. For the multiplex PCR, a mixture combining 60 forward primers for TCR Vbeta segments and 13 reverse primers for TCR Jbeta segments was used. The CDR3 region of rearranged TCR beta genes was amplified from genomic DNA with a multiplex PCR assay. The Illumina HiSeq System was used to sequence the amplified TCR beta libraries as 87-base-pair reads. In the paper's pipeline: In a later analysis, 70 million to 95 million unique TCR beta chains were counted across the 666 repertoires, and around 11 million of these chains were shared by at least two donors. A nearest-neighbor algorithm error-corrected the raw reads and collapsed the reads into unique sequences, merging closely related sequences to remove PCR and sequencing errors. CDR3 sequences were aligned to IMGT reference sequences to assign V, D and J gene segments. For a sequence to be retained, a match of at least six nucleotides to both a V gene segment and a J gene segment was required. A rearrangement counted as productive if the CDR3 had no stop codons and remained in frame with V and J, and every other rearrangement counted as non-productive. Following IMGT convention, CDR3 was defined as the stretch from the second conserved V-encoded cysteine up to the conserved J-encoded phenylalanine. Sequences without an unambiguous match to a single V gene segment were excluded from the earlier analysis of a few hundred of the donors. In an earlier analysis of 500 to 750 of the donors, V segments were called functional above 56.7% productive rearrangements and were called segregating when the between-donor standard deviation exceeded 5%. A statistical classification framework was built to diagnose cytomegalovirus status from the catalog of TCR beta chain sequences. A later analysis assigned V and J genes by comparing TCR nucleotide sequences with IMGT/GENE-DB human TR gene sequences. Using the TCRdist pipeline, a later analysis assigned CDR3 sequences along with most-parsimonious VDJ recombination scenarios. In a later analysis, each TCR beta chain was defined by its CDR3 amino acid sequence together with its V-gene family, and reads without a unique V-gene family were excluded. As a way to deal with suspected cross-contamination and a sequencing artifact, a later analysis dropped 450 to 700 nucleotide sequences that were highly shared and had low generation probability. In a later analysis, a clonal expansion index was calculated for each public chain from normalized within-repertoire ranks of inferred template counts. A later analysis computed generation probabilities with a VDJ recombination model fitted to out-of-frame rearrangements, and checked the results against IGoR. A later analysis scored TCR-TCR, TCR-HLA and TCR-CMV co-occurrence with hypergeometric tests, applying a repertoire-size bias correction to TCR pairs. In a later analysis, false discovery rates were estimated by permuting HLA or CMV assignments 20 times. In a later analysis, co-occurring TCRs were grouped using DBSCAN, and TCRdist sequence similarity was added for clustering within HLA-allele-positive subsets. Repertoires with fewer than 30,000 or more than 120,000 public chains were left out of co-occurrence clustering, as were roughly five repertoires with anomalous nucleotide sharing. TCRdb limited this immuneACCESS table to in-frame rearrangements with V and J called. A share of clones is missing; checked studies link under half to unresolved V genes, and the rest is unexplained. V and J calls and clone size come straight from that table; D and trimming were deduced from the DNA. This sample has about 130,000 clones in its table, and around 71% of those were observed once. Clones ranked in the top ten supply 2.6% of the sample.

The TCR comes from a woman in her sixties or seventies in good health and CMV-seropositive. Sequencing was performed on PBMCs.

The CDR3 region reads CASTFPRTGVVEAFF. The nucleotides are TGTGCCAGTACCTTCCCTCGGACAGGGGTAGTTGAAGCTTTCTTT. The sequence joins TRBV19 to TRBJ1-1; a stretch of 9 junction bases matches TRBD1. V has 7 bases trimmed and J has 7 bases trimmed; junction bases matching no gene number 13. The germline V gene (reference sequence) gives CDR1 as LNHDA and CDR2 as SQIVND. Including cysteine and phenylalanine, the CDR3 has 15 amino acids. Only CDR3 DNA is held: 45 bases, read in frame from base 1.